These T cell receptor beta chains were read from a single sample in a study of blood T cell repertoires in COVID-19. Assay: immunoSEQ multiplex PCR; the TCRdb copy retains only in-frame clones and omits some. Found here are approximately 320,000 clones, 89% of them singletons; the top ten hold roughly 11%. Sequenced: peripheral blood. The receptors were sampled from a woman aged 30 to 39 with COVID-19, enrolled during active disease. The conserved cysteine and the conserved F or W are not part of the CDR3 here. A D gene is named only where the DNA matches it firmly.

CDR3aa: ASTLGQGNSNQPQH; d_gene: TRBD1; v_gene: TRBV19; j_gene: TRBJ1-5; len: 14
CDR3aa: ASSQDPQGALGYT; d_gene: TRBD1; v_gene: TRBV3-1/TRBV3-2; j_gene: TRBJ1-2; len: 13
CDR3aa: ASSSTGSVNQPQH; d_gene: -; v_gene: TRBV13; j_gene: TRBJ1-5; len: 13
CDR3aa: ASSLGGLTTGQPQH; d_gene: -; v_gene: TRBV7-8; j_gene: TRBJ1-5; len: 14
CDR3aa: ASSFRGYTEAF; d_gene: -; v_gene: TRBV12-3/TRBV12-4; j_gene: TRBJ1-1; len: 11
CDR3aa: ASSLKEVRSTEAF; d_gene: -; v_gene: TRBV19; j_gene: TRBJ1-1; len: 13
CDR3aa: ASSAEAGSGKGETQY; d_gene: -; v_gene: TRBV6-7; j_gene: TRBJ2-5; len: 15
CDR3aa: ASSLAAGLDEQY; d_gene: -; v_gene: TRBV11-2; j_gene: TRBJ2-7; len: 12
CDR3aa: ASSQGWLQEGLAKNIQY; d_gene: -; v_gene: TRBV3-1/TRBV3-2; j_gene: TRBJ2-4; len: 17
CDR3aa: ASSRPGLAGGPDTQY; d_gene: TRBD2; v_gene: TRBV28; j_gene: TRBJ2-3; len: 15
CDR3aa: ASSFGAGGETQY; d_gene: -; v_gene: TRBV7-8; j_gene: TRBJ2-5; len: 12
CDR3aa: SASSTSVAYEQY; d_gene: TRBD2; v_gene: TRBV20-1; j_gene: TRBJ2-7; len: 12
CDR3aa: ASSLMLVGRRTDTQY; d_gene: -; v_gene: TRBV25-1; j_gene: TRBJ2-3; len: 15
CDR3aa: ASSLFRLAGPQGTDTQY; d_gene: TRBD2; v_gene: TRBV7-9; j_gene: TRBJ2-3; len: 17
CDR3aa: ASSRVPTEAF; d_gene: -; v_gene: TRBV7-9; j_gene: TRBJ1-1; len: 10
CDR3aa: ASSLGTALRNSPLH; d_gene: TRBD1; v_gene: TRBV11-2; j_gene: TRBJ1-6; len: 14
CDR3aa: ASTKDRHGELF; d_gene: -; v_gene: TRBV5-6; j_gene: TRBJ2-2; len: 11
CDR3aa: ASSLGRADYGYT; d_gene: -; v_gene: TRBV5-6; j_gene: TRBJ1-2; len: 12
CDR3aa: ASSSKKPGQGANTYGYT; d_gene: TRBD1; v_gene: TRBV5-1; j_gene: TRBJ1-2; len: 17
CDR3aa: ASRARGGGGAYQPQH; d_gene: -; v_gene: TRBV27; j_gene: TRBJ1-5; len: 15
CDR3aa: ASSIQGSNYGYT; d_gene: -; v_gene: TRBV19; j_gene: TRBJ1-2; len: 12
CDR3aa: ASSLTANRNYGYT; d_gene: -; v_gene: TRBV27; j_gene: TRBJ1-2; len: 13
CDR3aa: ASSLIPGSNQPQH; d_gene: -; v_gene: TRBV5-5; j_gene: TRBJ1-5; len: 13
CDR3aa: ASSFNYPRNTIY; d_gene: -; v_gene: TRBV19; j_gene: TRBJ1-3; len: 12
CDR3aa: ASSLEPGQSLHEQY; d_gene: TRBD1; v_gene: TRBV5-1; j_gene: TRBJ2-7; len: 14
CDR3aa: ASSSGYTYEQY; d_gene: -; v_gene: TRBV5-1; j_gene: TRBJ2-7; len: 11
CDR3aa: ASSLLAGVLDEQY; d_gene: TRBD2; v_gene: TRBV7-9; j_gene: TRBJ2-7; len: 13
CDR3aa: ASKHPGGDYEQY; d_gene: TRBD1; v_gene: TRBV25-1; j_gene: TRBJ2-7; len: 12
CDR3aa: ASSQESKLGPSSYNEQF; d_gene: -; v_gene: TRBV3-1/TRBV3-2; j_gene: TRBJ2-1; len: 17
CDR3aa: ASTASGYYNEQF; d_gene: TRBD2; v_gene: TRBV5-1; j_gene: TRBJ2-1; len: 12
CDR3aa: ASSWQGANGYT; d_gene: TRBD1; v_gene: TRBV7-9; j_gene: TRBJ1-2; len: 11
CDR3aa: ASSLFRYGYT; d_gene: -; v_gene: TRBV5-6; j_gene: TRBJ1-2; len: 10
CDR3aa: ASRPGGNNYGYT; d_gene: TRBD1; v_gene: TRBV6-5; j_gene: TRBJ1-2; len: 12
CDR3aa: ASTHTGRYEQY; d_gene: -; v_gene: TRBV6-5; j_gene: TRBJ2-7; len: 11
CDR3aa: ASSKLPLDNEGQGRQPQH; d_gene: -; v_gene: TRBV21-1; j_gene: TRBJ1-5; len: 18
CDR3aa: ASSQGQTDEQF; d_gene: TRBD1; v_gene: TRBV4-1; j_gene: TRBJ2-1; len: 11
CDR3aa: ASSQEEGVNEKLF; d_gene: -; v_gene: TRBV3-1/TRBV3-2; j_gene: TRBJ1-4; len: 13
CDR3aa: ASSQDSNGGELF; d_gene: -; v_gene: TRBV3-1/TRBV3-2; j_gene: TRBJ2-2; len: 12
CDR3aa: ATSDYASDYGYT; d_gene: -; v_gene: TRBV24-1; j_gene: TRBJ1-2; len: 12
CDR3aa: ASSPHRDYEQY; d_gene: -; v_gene: TRBV19; j_gene: TRBJ2-7; len: 11
CDR3aa: ASSQASGGSNEQF; d_gene: TRBD2; v_gene: TRBV4-1; j_gene: TRBJ2-1; len: 13
CDR3aa: ASSYGFNNQPQH; d_gene: -; v_gene: TRBV27; j_gene: TRBJ1-5; len: 12
CDR3aa: ASSNGTLCDIQY; d_gene: -; v_gene: TRBV21-1; j_gene: TRBJ2-4; len: 12
CDR3aa: ATSTSEERGRQPQH; d_gene: TRBD1; v_gene: TRBV15; j_gene: TRBJ1-5; len: 14
CDR3aa: ASRDRSNQPQH; d_gene: TRBD1; v_gene: TRBV10-3; j_gene: TRBJ1-5; len: 11
CDR3aa: ATEASGAEHTQY; d_gene: TRBD2; v_gene: TRBV5-6; j_gene: TRBJ2-3; len: 12
CDR3aa: ASSFGTGTTDTQY; d_gene: TRBD1; v_gene: TRBV5-1; j_gene: TRBJ2-3; len: 13
CDR3aa: ASSLGDKAELF; d_gene: -; v_gene: TRBV7-9; j_gene: TRBJ2-2; len: 11
CDR3aa: SAFIGGTGSEQY; d_gene: -; v_gene: TRBV29-1; j_gene: TRBJ2-7; len: 12
CDR3aa: ASSEWSLEQY; d_gene: -; v_gene: TRBV10-2; j_gene: TRBJ2-7; len: 10
CDR3aa: ASSPTTVSPFEQY; d_gene: -; v_gene: TRBV2; j_gene: TRBJ2-7; len: 13
CDR3aa: ASSPRPPSGGVRSKYNEQF; d_gene: TRBD2; v_gene: TRBV5-1; j_gene: TRBJ2-1; len: 19
CDR3aa: ASSYGVAGNEQF; d_gene: TRBD2; v_gene: TRBV6-5; j_gene: TRBJ2-1; len: 12
CDR3aa: ASKTALAGPIQETQY; d_gene: TRBD2; v_gene: TRBV5-1; j_gene: TRBJ2-5; len: 15
CDR3aa: ASSDGTGPANYGYT; d_gene: TRBD1; v_gene: TRBV27; j_gene: TRBJ1-2; len: 14